The 3 T cell receptor beta chains below come from one sample, sequenced in a study of shared T cell receptors in the human thymus. This table comes from immunoSEQ multiplex PCR, and its TCRdb copy is limited to in-frame clones, with some not included. Of around 730,000 clones in the sample, approximately 85% were seen once. This same sample was also part of a study on human thymus T cells.

Sequencing used thymocytes. The receptor source for this set is a girl less than two years old with a congenital heart defect.

This clone was counted only a few times. The CDR3 region is CATSMGGGYTF. CDR3 bases: TGTGCCACCAGCATGGGGGGGGGCTACACCTTC. The rearrangement links TRBV15 to TRBJ1-2, with D possibly being TRBD1 (5 bases). Germline V gene sequence: CDR1 LNHNV, CDR2 YYDKDF (reference sequence). The CDR3 runs 11 residues. V was clipped by 4 bases and J by 8 bases, with 8 bases between them.

For this clone: Mismatch with germline at one junction end may stem from a read error. The chain employs TRBV2 and TRBJ2-7, with 14 nucleotides matching TRBD2. CDR3 length: 15 residues. Germline CDR1 reads SNHLY; CDR2 reads FYNNEI. CDR3 sequence: CASREGTSGGYEQYF. DNA of the CDR3: TGTGCCAGCAGAGAAGGGACTAGCGGGGGCTACGAGCAGTACTTC.

This chain uses TRBV4-3 with TRBJ1-1, with D unresolved. This CDR3 has 17 amino acids. V lost 0 bases and J 5 bases, leaving 19 bases between the germline ends. Germline V CDR1 and CDR2: LGHNA, YSLEER. The CDR3 region is CASSQEASPGRETEAFF. Written as DNA, the CDR3 is TGCGCCAGCAGCCAAGAGGCTAGTCCCGGTAGAGAAACTGAAGCTTTCTTT.